A few counts support the clone carrying this T cell receptor beta chain. The target antigen is unknown. This record belongs to a study of vaccination and CD4 T cells after COVID-19. About the research overall: Mild disease affected nine convalescent patients and severe disease one, all SARS-CoV-2 positive by nasal swab PCR. Control cultures, each given a CEFX pool, an HIV-1 Nef pool, or no peptide, were included.

Treatment indicated: approximately 9-day PBMC culture with coronavirus spike peptide pools or control peptides (ViraFEST assay). ViraFEST relied on peptide pools to expand antigen-specific T cells; the TCRs were sequenced afterward. After being plated at around 2 million per well, PBMCs were cultured with approximately 9.4 IU/ml IL-2 and approximately 9.2 ug/ml peptide pools. V was pared by 4 bases and J by 6 bases, with 10 bases of the junction left unmatched. CDR1 and CDR2 from the germline V gene are LNHDA and SQIVND (reference sequence). CDR3 size: 15 residues. Sequence data for DNA of cultured CD4+ T cells were generated by the Oncomine TCR Beta short-read assay. Each CDR3 protein gets one entry after TCRdb re-called the PCR reads with MiXCR. The table lists 15,000 to 20,000 distinct CDR3 sequences, about 40% of them singletons.

The J gene is TRBJ2-5, the V gene TRBV19; 8 positions agree with TRBD1. The source material was CD4+ T cells from blood, cultured in vitro. The receptor comes from a human donor who had recovered from COVID-19. In DNA, the CDR3 is TGTGCCAGTAGTACCTTCCGGGCCAGGGGGCAGACCCAGTACTTC. Amino acids: CASSTFRARGQTQYF. Full variable domain (missing parts from reference TRBV19 and TRBJ2-5): DGGITQSPKYLFRKEGQNVTLSCEQNLNHDAMYWYRQDPGQGLRLIYYSQIVNDFQKGDIAEGYSVSREKKESFPLTVTSAQKNPTAFYLCASSTFRARGQTQYFGPGTRLLVL.